The rows below give T cell receptor beta chains drawn from one sample of a study of regulatory T cells in long-lasting Graves disease. Using its own MiXCR run on the multiplex PCR reads, TCRdb lists one record per CDR3 protein. The repertoire has 410,000 or so distinct CDR3 sequences, under 15% of them found once; the top ten carry 15% to 20%. This same sample was also taken into another study, of T cells in Graves' hyperthyroidism and ophthalmopathy.

This specimen was peripheral blood mononuclear cells (PBMCs), taken at new diagnosis, from a patient treated with antithyroid drugs. The receptors here all came from a woman aged 30 to 39 with Graves disease. Both conserved end residues are part of each CDR3. The order of the fields is J gene, CDR3 length, V gene, clone size, D gene, CDR3 protein, CDR3 DNA. D genes are given only for firm matches. For some rows the clone size is stated as once, few or many, or as a class when expanded; others skip it.

J: TRBJ2-1
length: 15
V: TRBV20-1
size: NA
D: TRBD2
CDR3: CSARSSGRAGNEQFF
DNA: TGCAGTGCTAGAAGTAGCGGGAGGGCCGGTAACGAGCAGTTCTTC

J: TRBJ2-3
length: 15
V: TRBV10-1
size: NA
D: TRBD1
CDR3: CASSPGGTGADTQYF
DNA: TGCGCCAGCAGCCCTGGGGGAACAGGGGCAGATACGCAGTATTTT

J: TRBJ2-1
length: 14
V: TRBV5-1
size: many
D: TRBD2
CDR3: CASSLERGTSGRFF
DNA: TGCGCCAGCAGCTTGGAGCGAGGGACTAGCGGTCGATTCTTC

J: TRBJ1-2
length: 13
V: TRBV3-1
size: NA
D: TRBD1
CDR3: CASATQGARGYTF
DNA: TGTGCCAGCGCAACCCAGGGGGCGCGTGGCTACACCTTC

J: TRBJ2-3
length: 19
V: TRBV27
size: NA
D: TRBD2
CDR3: CASSYSLGLAGGGSDTQYF
DNA: TGTGCCAGCAGTTACTCCCTCGGACTAGCGGGAGGGGGGTCAGATACGCAGTATTTT

J: TRBJ2-3
length: 13
V: TRBV19
size: NA
D: NA
CDR3: CASSIGAGDTQYF
DNA: TGTGCCAGTAGTATCGGAGCGGGAGATACGCAGTATTTT

J: TRBJ2-2
length: 14
V: TRBV19
size: few
D: TRBD1
CDR3: CASSWTGGTGELFF
DNA: TGTGCCAGTAGCTGGACAGGGGGCACCGGGGAGCTGTTTTTT

J: TRBJ1-1
length: 12
V: TRBV18
size: many
D: NA
CDR3: CASAAGTHEAFF
DNA: TGTGCCAGCGCGGCCGGGACACACGAAGCTTTCTTT

J: TRBJ2-1
length: 13
V: TRBV24-1
size: few
D: NA
CDR3: CATSGAARFGEFF
DNA: TGTGCCACCAGTGGGGCCGCTCGATTCGGGGAGTTCTTC

J: TRBJ2-1
length: 15
V: TRBV19
size: NA
D: TRBD2
CDR3: CASSQLAGGPSEQFF
DNA: TGTGCCAGTAGCCAGCTAGCGGGAGGGCCAAGTGAGCAGTTCTTC

J: TRBJ1-2
length: 16
V: TRBV20-1
size: many
D: TRBD1
CDR3: CSAPGQGAGINYGYTF
DNA: TGCAGTGCGCCGGGACAGGGGGCAGGTATTAACTATGGCTACACCTTC

J: TRBJ1-5
length: 17
V: TRBV3-1
size: many
D: TRBD1
CDR3: CASSPLMPGQGYQPQHF
DNA: TGTGCCAGCAGCCCCCTTATGCCGGGACAGGGGTATCAGCCCCAGCATTTT

J: TRBJ2-7
length: 16
V: TRBV9
size: few
D: TRBD2
CDR3: CASSGAGTSGNYEQYF
DNA: TGTGCCAGCAGCGGAGCCGGGACTAGCGGGAACTACGAGCAGTACTTC

J: TRBJ1-1
length: 18
V: TRBV27
size: many
D: NA
CDR3: CASSRGFPGPKGVTEAFF
DNA: TGTGCCAGCTCCCGGGGTTTCCCGGGCCCAAAGGGGGTCACTGAAGCTTTCTTT

J: TRBJ1-6
length: 20
V: TRBV2
size: NA
D: NA
CDR3: CASRRRGGGPESSYNSPLHF
DNA: TGTGCCAGCAGAAGAAGGGGGGGCGGGCCGGAAAGCTCCTATAATTCACCCCTCCACTTT

J: TRBJ2-7
length: 13
V: TRBV12-3/TRBV12-4
size: many
D: NA
CDR3: CASSLSHSYEQYF
DNA: TGTGCCAGCAGTTTAAGTCATTCGTACGAGCAGTACTTC

J: TRBJ1-4
length: 15
V: TRBV2
size: many
D: NA
CDR3: CASVSVLRPNEKLFF
DNA: TGTGCCAGCGTCTCAGTCCTCCGACCTAATGAAAAACTGTTTTTT

J: TRBJ2-3
length: 17
V: TRBV6-1
size: NA
D: TRBD2
CDR3: CASTKSLAGAESDTQYF
DNA: TGTGCCAGCACCAAATCCCTAGCGGGGGCTGAGTCAGATACGCAGTATTTT

J: TRBJ2-7
length: 14
V: TRBV12-3/TRBV12-4
size: NA
D: NA
CDR3: CASRPGSGYYEQYF
DNA: TGTGCCAGCAGGCCGGGCTCCGGTTACTACGAGCAGTACTTC

J: TRBJ2-7
length: 15
V: TRBV24-1
size: few
D: NA
CDR3: CATSDPKWDQHEQYF
DNA: TGTGCCACCAGTGATCCTAAGTGGGACCAACACGAGCAGTACTTC

J: TRBJ1-5
length: 15
V: TRBV5-1
size: many
D: NA
CDR3: CASSLDGSSNQPQHF
DNA: TGCGCCAGCAGCTTGGATGGTTCAAGCAATCAGCCCCAGCATTTT

J: TRBJ2-1
length: 13
V: TRBV19
size: NA
D: TRBD2
CDR3: CASREGGLNEQFF
DNA: TGTGCCAGTAGGGAGGGAGGGCTCAATGAGCAGTTCTTC

J: TRBJ2-7
length: 15
V: TRBV30
size: NA
D: NA
CDR3: CASQGGTRSSYEQYF
DNA: TGTGCCTCCCAAGGCGGGACCAGGAGCTCCTACGAGCAGTACTTC

J: TRBJ1-2
length: 16
V: TRBV3-1
size: many
D: TRBD1
CDR3: CASSQNGQGRRYGYTF
DNA: TGTGCCAGCAGCCAAAACGGACAGGGGCGTCGGTATGGCTACACCTTC

J: TRBJ1-4
length: 13
V: TRBV7-8
size: few
D: TRBD1
CDR3: CASSGQGGEKLFF
DNA: TGTGCCAGCAGCGGACAGGGCGGTGAAAAACTGTTTTTT

J: TRBJ1-5
length: 15
V: TRBV7-9
size: many
D: NA
CDR3: CASSLAGFGNQPQHF
DNA: TGTGCCAGCAGCTTAGCGGGGTTTGGGAATCAGCCCCAGCATTTT

J: TRBJ1-1
length: 14
V: TRBV5-1
size: many
D: NA
CDR3: CASSPVWGNTEAFF
DNA: TGCGCCAGCAGCCCCGTCTGGGGGAACACTGAAGCTTTCTTT

J: TRBJ1-5
length: 15
V: TRBV2
size: few
D: TRBD1
CDR3: CASREDRVGSQPQHF
DNA: TGTGCCAGCAGAGAGGACAGGGTGGGAAGCCAGCCCCAGCATTTT

J: TRBJ2-2
length: 15
V: TRBV6-2/TRBV6-3
size: many
D: TRBD2
CDR3: CASSYGTSDTGELFF
DNA: TGTGCCAGCAGTTATGGGACTAGCGACACCGGGGAGCTGTTTTTT

J: TRBJ1-6
length: 14
V: TRBV6-1
size: many
D: NA
CDR3: CATLGRRVLSPLHF
DNA: TGTGCCACCCTAGGGAGGAGGGTTCTTTCACCCCTCCACTTT

J: TRBJ2-7
length: 15
V: TRBV3-1
size: NA
D: NA
CDR3: CASSYSTDVKGEQYF
DNA: TGTGCCAGCAGTTACTCGACCGACGTCAAGGGCGAGCAGTACTTC

J: TRBJ2-4
length: 17
V: TRBV9
size: NA
D: NA
CDR3: CASSSRTDSSSKNIQYF
DNA: TGTGCCAGCAGCTCCCGGACGGATTCGTCGTCCAAAAACATTCAGTACTTC

J: TRBJ2-7
length: 16
V: TRBV18
size: many
D: TRBD1
CDR3: CASSRVPGQGSYEQYF
DNA: TGTGCCAGCTCACGAGTACCGGGACAGGGTAGCTACGAGCAGTACTTC

J: TRBJ1-5
length: 13
V: TRBV19
size: few
D: NA
CDR3: CASSITGSGPQHF
DNA: TGTGCCAGTAGTATTACGGGCTCTGGTCCCCAGCATTTT

J: TRBJ2-3
length: 16
V: TRBV12-3/TRBV12-4
size: many
D: NA
CDR3: CASATSSGWGTDTQYF
DNA: TGTGCCAGCGCCACATCTTCAGGATGGGGAACAGATACGCAGTATTTT

J: TRBJ2-7
length: 14
V: TRBV19
size: NA
D: NA
CDR3: CATLQTGSFYEQYF
DNA: TGTGCCACTCTGCAGACCGGTTCTTTTTACGAGCAGTACTTC

J: TRBJ1-5
length: 10
V: TRBV6-1
size: many
D: NA
CDR3: CASSAWPQHF
DNA: TGTGCCAGCAGTGCTTGGCCCCAGCATTTT

J: TRBJ2-3
length: 21
V: TRBV4-1
size: few
D: TRBD1
CDR3: CASSKGPADRGRHEPMDTQYF
DNA: TGCGCCAGCAGCAAGGGGCCGGCGGACAGGGGCCGCCACGAACCGATGGATACGCAGTATTTT

J: TRBJ2-7
length: 15
V: TRBV12-3/TRBV12-4
size: many
D: TRBD2
CDR3: CASSLWLAGRLEQYF
DNA: TGTGCCAGCAGTTTATGGCTAGCGGGGCGTTTAGAGCAGTACTTC